The sequence of this TCR beta chain was determined in a study of blood T cell repertoires in COVID-19. In the study overall: Material from acute and convalescent COVID-19 was sourced from the United States, Italy and Spain. PBMCs, B-cell-depleted T cells, or T cells provided the cDNA or gDNA that made up the material.

Deletions cut 6 bases from V and 1 base from J, with 14 bases between. Germline CDR1 is SGHRS and CDR2 is YFSETQ. This CDR3 has 15 amino acids. Original data processing: It was from reference gene primer amplification that nucleated cell counts were estimated. Profiling relied on immunoSEQ multiplex PCR, and the TCRdb table lists in-frame clones only, not all of them. Clonal size and the V and J genes are those of that table, whereas D and trimming came from the DNA. Of around 230,000 clones listed, 75% to 90% are singletons. The J gene is TRBJ2-1, the V gene TRBV5-1; D perhaps matches TRBD2 (6 bases). The TCR was taken from a man between 35 and 55 years old with acute or convalescent COVID-19. What was sequenced was peripheral blood. The CDR3 DNA is TGCGCCAGCACCTCGGGCGGGGCTTCCTACAATGAGCAGTTCTTC. Its protein product is CASTSGGASYNEQFF.